This T cell receptor beta chain originates from a study of chemoradiotherapy in HPV16-positive cancers. Study conclusions and caveats: For HPV16-positive patients, expanding HPV-responsive T cells associated with longer recurrence-free survival.

Assay used: immunoSEQ multiplex PCR; TCRdb lists only in-frame clones, some missing. The data show under 2,500 clones, with around 90% seen just once and around 6.7% held by the top ten. The CDR3 is 14 amino acids. J gave up 2 bases and V 2 bases, and 2 bases lay outside the gene matches. Germline V gene data show CDR1 as MNHEY and CDR2 as SVGAGI. This clone was detected once. Its target is not known. The sequences come from tumor tissue, collected from a patient who underwent chemoradiotherapy. The gene calls are TRBV6-5 and TRBJ1-2; 7 bases are a match to TRBD1. This TCR derives from a human donor with HPV-associated anogenital cancer. CDR3 amino acids: CASSYGTANYGYTF. CDR3 DNA: TGTGCCAGCAGTTACGGGACAGCAAACTATGGCTACACCTTC.